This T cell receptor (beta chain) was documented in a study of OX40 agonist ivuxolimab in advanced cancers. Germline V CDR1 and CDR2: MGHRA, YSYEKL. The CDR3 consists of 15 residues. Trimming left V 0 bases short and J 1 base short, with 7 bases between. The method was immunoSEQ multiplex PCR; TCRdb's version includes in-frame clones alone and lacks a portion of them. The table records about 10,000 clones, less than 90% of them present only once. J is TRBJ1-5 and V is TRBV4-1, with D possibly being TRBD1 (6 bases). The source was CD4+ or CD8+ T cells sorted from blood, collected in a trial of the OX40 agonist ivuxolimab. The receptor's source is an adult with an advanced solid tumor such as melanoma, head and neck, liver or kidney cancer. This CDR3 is CASSQDRGSNQPQHF. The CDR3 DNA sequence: TGCGCCAGCAGCCAAGACAGGGGAAGCAATCAGCCCCAGCATTTT.